These 25 T cell receptor beta chains were all obtained from the same sample, sequenced in a study of beta chain features in type 1 diabetes. All of the isolated RNA was reverse transcribed, so expressed TCRB transcripts were sequenced. The data were produced by immunoSEQ multiplex PCR, yet TCRdb's version contains in-frame clones alone and is incomplete. The sample holds 600,000 to 750,000 clones; roughly an eighth are singletons and the top ten take 0.09% to 0.15%. Study-wide points: Shortening of TCRB CDR3s, moderate but significant, appeared in all four CD4+ subsets of Type 1 diabetes patients.

These receptors' targets are unknown. The material sequenced was naive CD4+ T cells from blood. The receptors originated from a man aged 30 to 45 with type 1 diabetes.

The CDR3, as DNA: TGTGCCAGCAGTGCTCTAACAGACTCTGGAAACACCATATATTTT. This sequence encodes CASSALTDSGNTIYF. The rearrangement joins TRBV25-1 to TRBJ1-3; D unresolved. From germline, CDR1 is MGHDK and CDR2 SYGVNS. V was shortened by 4 bases and J by 0 bases, with 10 bases between the two germline ends. The CDR3 is 15 amino acids.

The chain uses TRBV6-6 and TRBJ1-3; 9 bases fit TRBD1. The CDR3 sequence is 11 residues long. The germline gives CDR1 MNHNY, CDR2 SVGAGI (reference sequence). V trimming: 4 bases; J trimming: 16 bases; junction bases outside the gene matches: 5. The CDR3 sequence is CASSSLGQGYF. CDR3 bases: TGTGCCAGCAGTTCCTTAGGACAGGGGTATTTT.

CDR3 protein: CASSLAGASSYNSPLHF. CDR3 coding DNA: TGTGCCAGCAGCTTAGCTGGGGCGAGCTCCTATAATTCACCCCTCCACTTT. The V and J genes are TRBV13 and TRBJ1-6; possibly TRBD1 for D (5 bases). Germline CDR1 is PRHDT and CDR2 is FYEKMQ (reference sequence). V lost 1 base, J lost 0 bases, and 10 bases lay in between. The CDR3 runs 17 residues.

The chain links TRBV5-1 to TRBJ1-1, with 8 bases matching TRBD1. Per germline, CDR1 SGHRS and CDR2 YFSETQ. J lost 4 bases, V lost 4 bases, and 6 bases had no gene match. The length of the CDR3 is 14 residues. The CDR3 sequence is CASSADRGTTEAFF. CDR3 nucleotide sequence: TGCGCCAGCAGCGCAGACAGGGGTACCACTGAAGCTTTCTTT.

This chain links TRBV5-1 with TRBJ2-1; 9 bases line up with TRBD2. This CDR3 spans 15 amino acids. Germline values: CDR1 SGHRS, CDR2 YFSETQ. J was trimmed by 6 bases and V by 1 base; bases with no gene match: 5. The CDR3 DNA is TGCGCCAGCAGCTTGCGACTAGCGGAGAGCAATGAGCAGTTCTTC. It translates to CASSLRLAESNEQFF. The variable domain in full, completed from reference TRBV5-1 and TRBJ2-1, reads KAGVTQTPRYLIKTRGQQVTLSCSPISGHRSVSWYQQTPGQGLQFLFEYFSETQRNKGNFPGRFSGRQFSNSRSEMNVSTLELGDSALYLCASSLRLAESNEQFFGPGTRLTVL.

This clone occurred a few times. The J gene is TRBJ2-7, the V gene TRBV27, with a tentative D call TRBD1 (6 bases). Germline V gives CDR1 MNHEY, CDR2 SMNVEV (reference sequence). V lost 4 bases and J 9 bases, leaving 37 bases between the germline ends. The CDR3 runs to 20 residues. CDR3 sequence (DNA): TGTGCCAGCAGTTCGCTGACAGGTTCAGATAAATACGCCATAACATTCGCGCAGTACTTC. Translating it yields CASSSLTGSDKYAITFAQYF.

The rearrangement uses TRBV6-6 and TRBJ1-2; D perhaps matches TRBD1 (6 bases). CDR3 length: 14 residues. V shed 0 bases and J shed 6 bases, with 11 bases lying between them. In germline, CDR1 is MNHNY, CDR2 SVGAGI (reference sequence). CDR3 coding DNA: TGTGCCAGCAGTTACTCCAGGAACAGGGATGGCTACACCTTC. It yields the protein CASSYSRNRDGYTF.

The V call is TRBV6-6, the J call TRBJ2-5; tentatively, D is TRBD2 (5 bases). V dropped 2 bases and J dropped 5 bases, with 9 bases sitting between them. CDR3 length equals 13 residues. Germline-derived CDR1 and CDR2 are MNHNY and SVGAGI (reference sequence). The CDR3 sequence is CASSYGERETQYF. The CDR3 DNA is TGTGCCAGCAGTTACGGGGAGAGGGAGACCCAGTACTTC.

The chain carries TRBV7-2 and TRBJ2-7; TRBD2 agrees at 10 bases. The CDR3 sequence is 14 residues long. Per germline, CDR1 SGHTA and CDR2 FQGNSA. V gave up 11 bases and J gave up 1 base; unmatched junction bases: 8. The CDR3, as DNA: TGTGCCTGCGAGAGTAGCGGGGGGTCCTACGAGCAGTACTTC. Amino acids: CACESSGGSYEQYF.

This clone has a handful of counts. The chain joins TRBV25-1 to TRBJ1-2, with D perhaps TRBD1 (6 bases). Germline values: CDR1 MGHDK, CDR2 SYGVNS. The CDR3 is 14 residues long. V lost 4 bases, J lost 2 bases, and 11 bases lay in between. The CDR3 DNA reads as TGTGCCAGCAGTGGCACAACAGGGAACTATGGCTACACCTTC. Protein sequence: CASSGTTGNYGYTF.

The rearrangement uses TRBV5-4 and TRBJ2-1, with TRBD1 matching over 9 bases. CDR1 is SGHNT, CDR2 YYREEE, per germline (reference sequence). This CDR3 comprises 12 residues. With V trimmed by 10 bases and J by 7 bases, 6 bases remained unmatched. This CDR3 reads CAAGDRANEQFF. The DNA of the CDR3 is TGTGCCGCGGGGGACAGGGCAAATGAGCAGTTCTTC.

This clone was counted between two and nine times. The same CDR3 is also encoded by other DNA sequences in this sample. This chain links TRBV5-1 with TRBJ1-1; D uncertain. The V gene lost 0 bases and the J gene lost 0 bases, with 3 bases spanning the gap. The V gene's germline CDR1 is SGHRS and CDR2 YFSETQ. The CDR3 is made up of 13 amino acids. The CDR3 sequence is CASSLDMNTEAFF. CDR3 bases: TGCGCCAGCAGCTTGGATATGAACACTGAAGCTTTCTTT. The full variable domain, completed using reference TRBV5-1 and TRBJ1-1, is KAGVTQTPRYLIKTRGQQVTLSCSPISGHRSVSWYQQTPGQGLQFLFEYFSETQRNKGNFPGRFSGRQFSNSRSEMNVSTLELGDSALYLCASSLDMNTEAFFGQGTRLTVV.

The V and J genes are TRBV29-1 and TRBJ1-1, with D hard to call. V dropped 3 bases and J dropped 1 base, with 9 bases sitting between them. Looked up from germline, CDR1 is SQVTM and CDR2 is ANQGSEA. The CDR3 runs to 13 residues. In DNA form, the CDR3 reads TGCAGCGTTGACTACCGTGGGAACACTGAAGCTTTCTTT. It yields the protein CSVDYRGNTEAFF.

In this sample, this clone turned up a few times. Additional DNA sequences in this sample encode the identical CDR3. V is TRBV14 and J is TRBJ2-2; no reliable D call. V lost 6 bases and J lost 5, with 4 bases in between. The length of the CDR3 is 11 residues. Germline CDR1 and CDR2: SGHDN and FVKESK. The CDR3 sequence is CASRQTGELFF. The CDR3 DNA reads as TGTGCCAGCAGACAGACCGGGGAGCTGTTTTTT.

This sequence joins TRBV5-1 and TRBJ2-1; D is undetermined. V gave up 0 bases and J gave up 0 bases, with 13 bases separating them. The CDR3 is made up of 17 amino acids. Germline-derived CDR1 and CDR2 are SGHRS and YFSETQ. CDR3 residues: CASSLVEMSRSYNEQFF. In DNA form, the CDR3 reads TGCGCCAGCAGCTTGGTGGAAATGTCCCGCTCCTACAATGAGCAGTTCTTC.

The rearrangement joins TRBV10-3 to TRBJ2-5; 9 bases match TRBD2. The CDR3 extends over 14 amino acids. Germline CDR1 is ENHRY and CDR2 is SYGVKD. J gave up 0 bases and V 8 bases, and 4 bases lay outside the gene matches. The CDR3 here is CAIGAGGNQETQYF. In DNA, the CDR3 is TGTGCCATCGGAGCGGGGGGAAACCAAGAGACCCAGTACTTC.

V usage is TRBV4-2 and J usage is TRBJ2-3; D is unclear. The length of the CDR3 is 16 residues. Deletions cut 2 bases from V and 1 base from J, with 13 bases between. Germline V CDR1 and CDR2: LGHNA, YNFKEQ. The DNA of the CDR3 is TGTGCCAGCAGCCAACTGTGGAACAGCCGCACAGATACGCAGTATTTT. This translates into CASSQLWNSRTDTQYF.

V and J are TRBV4-3 and TRBJ2-1; TRBD2 matches at 13 bases. CDR1 and CDR2 (germline): LGHNA, YSLEER. The CDR3 runs 17 residues. The ends lost 4 bases at V and 9 bases at J; junction bases unmatched: 12. The CDR3, as DNA: TGCGCCAGCAGCCGAGGACTAGCGGGGGCCCTCGGCACTGAGCAGTTCTTC. Translating gives CASSRGLAGALGTEQFF.

The rearrangement links TRBV7-9 to TRBJ1-1; D remains ambiguous. Germline CDR1 SEHNR, CDR2 FQNEAQ (reference sequence). The CDR3 sequence is 15 residues long. V lost 5 bases to trimming and J lost 1 base, with 14 bases between them. The CDR3 region is CASSTTGSWNTEAFF. CDR3 bases: TGTGCCAGCAGCACGACTGGCTCGTGGAACACTGAAGCTTTCTTT.

In this sample, this clone turned up a few times. The chain couples TRBV13 to TRBJ2-2; possible D gene TRBD1, 5 bases. The CDR3 has 13 residues. CDR1 is PRHDT and CDR2 is FYEKMQ in the germline V gene (reference sequence). The V end was cut by 11 bases, the J end by 6 bases, with 16 bases between. Here the CDR3 DNA reads TGTGCCGCAGGGTGGCAGGCCTCCGGGGAGCTGTTTTTT. Translation gives CAAGWQASGELFF.

This clone was counted at least ten times. This chain uses TRBV25-1 with TRBJ2-6; TRBD1 matches 8 bases. Germline values: CDR1 MGHDK, CDR2 SYGVNS. V lost 4 bases and J lost 3; bases outside the gene matches: 5. The CDR3 totals 16 residues. The CDR3 protein is CASSGRTGYGANVLTF. DNA of the CDR3: TGTGCCAGCAGTGGCAGGACAGGGTATGGGGCCAACGTCCTGACTTTC.

The chain links TRBV25-1 to TRBJ1-6; unclear D gene. The V end lost 4 bases, the J end lost 1 base, and 5 bases lay between the germline ends. This CDR3 region has 14 residues. Germline V gene sequence: CDR1 MGHDK, CDR2 SYGVNS. In nucleotides, the CDR3 is TGTGCCAGCAGTGTAGTTTCCTATAATTCACCCCTCCACTTT. Translation: CASSVVSYNSPLHF.

The rearrangement uses TRBV4-3 and TRBJ1-3, with no clear D. Trimming stripped 0 bases from V and 4 bases from J, with 10 bases between. The CDR3 extends over 15 amino acids. From germline, CDR1 is LGHNA and CDR2 YSLEER. In DNA form, the CDR3 reads TGCGCCAGCAGCCAAGATCTTCAGAACGGAAACACCATATATTTT. This codes for CASSQDLQNGNTIYF.

This clone has more than one count but fewer than ten. The chain has TRBV7-2 and TRBJ2-7; D perhaps matches TRBD1 (6 bases). This CDR3 is built from 14 residues. The V gene's germline CDR1 is SGHTA and CDR2 FQGNSA. V was shortened by 4 bases and J by 2 bases, with 12 bases between the two germline ends. CDR3 loop: CASSSWGHTYEQYF. In nucleotides, the CDR3 is TGTGCCAGCAGCTCCTGGGGGCATACCTACGAGCAGTACTTC.

This chain uses TRBV6-1 with TRBJ1-5; 7 bases fit TRBD1. The germline gives CDR1 MNHNS, CDR2 SASEGT. This CDR3 has 15 amino acids. The V gene end was trimmed by 1 base and the J gene end by 9 bases; junction bases not matched to a gene: 9. The DNA of the CDR3 is TGTGCCAGCAGTGAAGGTCTGACAGGGCCCTGGCCCCAGCATTTT. It codes for CASSEGLTGPWPQHF.